A selection of T cell receptor beta chains follows, all from one sample in a study of OX40 agonist ivuxolimab in advanced cancers. TCRdb's copy holds only in-frame clones and misses some; the assay was immunoSEQ multiplex PCR. The table has approximately 81,000 clones, around 83% seen once. The sequenced sample was CD4+ or CD8+ T cells sorted from blood, obtained in a trial of the OX40 agonist ivuxolimab. The receptors here all came from an adult with an advanced solid tumor such as melanoma, head and neck, liver or kidney cancer. The CDR3 runs from the conserved cysteine through the conserved F or W. The order of the fields is D gene, clone size, J gene, V gene, CDR3 protein, CDR3 DNA. A D gene is named only where the DNA matches it firmly. Rows give clone size only sometimes, using once, few, many, or a class for an expanded clone.

D gene: NA
clone size: NA
J gene: TRBJ1-1
V gene: TRBV4-1
CDR3 protein: CASSQDHRSLTMNTEAFF
CDR3 DNA: TGCGCCAGCAGCCAAGACCACCGGAGCCTTACCATGAACACTGAAGCTTTCTTT

D gene: NA
clone size: once
J gene: TRBJ2-1
V gene: TRBV19
CDR3 protein: CASSAPWISGGYNEQFF
CDR3 DNA: TGTGCCAGTAGTGCCCCCTGGATCTCAGGGGGGTACAATGAGCAGTTCTTC

D gene: NA
clone size: once
J gene: TRBJ1-5
V gene: TRBV7-2
CDR3 protein: CASSFGTLDQPQHF
CDR3 DNA: TGTGCCAGCAGCTTTGGGACACTTGATCAGCCCCAGCATTTT

D gene: NA
clone size: once
J gene: TRBJ2-3
V gene: TRBV28
CDR3 protein: CASSPGTSADTQYF
CDR3 DNA: TGTGCCAGCAGCCCCGGGACATCGGCAGATACGCAGTATTTT

D gene: NA
clone size: once
J gene: TRBJ1-5
V gene: TRBV6-1
CDR3 protein: CAISEQPGSIQPQHF
CDR3 DNA: TGTGCCATCAGTGAACAGCCAGGGAGTATTCAGCCCCAGCATTTT

D gene: TRBD2
clone size: NA
J gene: TRBJ2-1
V gene: TRBV5-1
CDR3 protein: CASSTQRGAYNEQFF
CDR3 DNA: TGCGCCAGCAGCACCCAGCGGGGGGCCTACAATGAGCAGTTCTTC

D gene: NA
clone size: NA
J gene: TRBJ2-3
V gene: TRBV7-3
CDR3 protein: CASSLEGFGTQYF
CDR3 DNA: TGTGCCAGCAGCTTAGAGGGATTCGGTACGCAGTATTTT

D gene: TRBD1
clone size: NA
J gene: TRBJ2-4
V gene: TRBV6-1
CDR3 protein: CATQGAGNIQYF
CDR3 DNA: TGTGCCACCCAGGGGGCAGGGAACATTCAGTACTTC

D gene: TRBD1
clone size: NA
J gene: TRBJ2-7
V gene: TRBV2
CDR3 protein: CASSEGGTGGHEQYF
CDR3 DNA: TGTGCCAGCAGTGAAGGTGGGACAGGGGGCCACGAGCAGTACTTC

D gene: NA
clone size: NA
J gene: TRBJ1-3
V gene: TRBV7-2
CDR3 protein: CASSLSSGSGNTIYF
CDR3 DNA: TGTGCCAGCAGCTTATCCTCGGGGTCTGGAAACACCATATATTTT

D gene: NA
clone size: NA
J gene: TRBJ1-1
V gene: TRBV5-1
CDR3 protein: CASSLTANTEAFF
CDR3 DNA: TGCGCCAGCAGCTTGACCGCGAACACTGAAGCTTTCTTT

D gene: NA
clone size: NA
J gene: TRBJ1-1
V gene: TRBV19
CDR3 protein: CASSSLLAGWNTEAFF
CDR3 DNA: TGTGCCAGTAGTTCTCTACTTGCAGGCTGGAACACTGAAGCTTTCTTT

D gene: NA
clone size: medium-sized
J gene: TRBJ2-1
V gene: TRBV4-1
CDR3 protein: CASSPEGGGLWNEQFF
CDR3 DNA: TGCGCCAGCAGCCCGGAGGGGGGGGGCCTGTGGAATGAGCAGTTCTTC

D gene: NA
clone size: NA
J gene: TRBJ1-3
V gene: TRBV6-5
CDR3 protein: CASSSSGRRSGNTIYF
CDR3 DNA: TGTGCCAGCAGTTCCTCGGGCCGCCGCTCTGGAAACACCATATATTTT

D gene: TRBD2
clone size: NA
J gene: TRBJ2-3
V gene: TRBV6-1
CDR3 protein: CASSEKRGGIDTQYF
CDR3 DNA: TGTGCCAGCAGTGAAAAGCGGGGGGGAATAGATACGCAGTATTTT

D gene: TRBD1
clone size: NA
J gene: TRBJ1-2
V gene: TRBV7-6
CDR3 protein: CASSSDRVRDGYTF
CDR3 DNA: TGTGCCAGCAGCTCCGACAGGGTCAGGGATGGCTACACCTTC

D gene: TRBD2
clone size: NA
J gene: TRBJ2-1
V gene: TRBV5-1
CDR3 protein: CASSGIGGSGDEQFF
CDR3 DNA: TGCGCCAGCAGTGGAATCGGCGGGAGTGGGGATGAGCAGTTCTTC

D gene: NA
clone size: NA
J gene: TRBJ1-4
V gene: TRBV7-9
CDR3 protein: CASSLSGLNEKLFF
CDR3 DNA: TGTGCCAGCAGCCTTAGCGGCCTTAATGAAAAACTGTTTTTT

D gene: NA
clone size: NA
J gene: TRBJ2-1
V gene: TRBV7-2
CDR3 protein: CASSATQGSYNEQFF
CDR3 DNA: TGTGCCAGCAGTGCCACCCAGGGGAGTTACAATGAGCAGTTCTTC

D gene: NA
clone size: once
J gene: TRBJ2-7
V gene: TRBV7-2
CDR3 protein: CASSLGEGPGEQYF
CDR3 DNA: TGTGCCAGCAGCTTAGGCGAAGGGCCGGGAGAGCAGTACTTC

D gene: TRBD2
clone size: NA
J gene: TRBJ2-7
V gene: TRBV5-4
CDR3 protein: CASSLAGRATYEQYF
CDR3 DNA: TGTGCCAGCAGCTTGGCCGGGAGGGCCACCTACGAGCAGTACTTC

D gene: NA
clone size: NA
J gene: TRBJ2-1
V gene: TRBV29-1
CDR3 protein: CSVEKMGGLGLNEQFF
CDR3 DNA: TGCAGCGTTGAAAAAATGGGGGGCCTAGGTCTCAATGAGCAGTTCTTC

D gene: NA
clone size: NA
J gene: TRBJ1-5
V gene: TRBV6-6
CDR3 protein: CASRTNSNQPQHF
CDR3 DNA: TGTGCCTCCCGGACAAATAGCAATCAGCCCCAGCATTTT

D gene: TRBD1
clone size: NA
J gene: TRBJ2-1
V gene: TRBV11-3
CDR3 protein: CASSSGTGRYNEQFF
CDR3 DNA: TGTGCCAGCAGCTCCGGGACAGGGAGGTACAATGAGCAGTTCTTC

D gene: TRBD2
clone size: NA
J gene: TRBJ2-7
V gene: TRBV5-1
CDR3 protein: CASSGTSGGDEQYF
CDR3 DNA: TGCGCCAGCAGTGGGACTAGCGGGGGGGATGAGCAGTACTTC

D gene: NA
clone size: NA
J gene: TRBJ2-7
V gene: TRBV7-2
CDR3 protein: CASSQRDILSEQYF
CDR3 DNA: TGTGCCAGCAGCCAGCGGGACATTCTCTCCGAGCAGTACTTC

D gene: NA
clone size: NA
J gene: TRBJ2-5
V gene: TRBV5-4
CDR3 protein: CASSLEGSGGGGETQYF
CDR3 DNA: TGTGCCAGCAGCTTGGAGGGTTCAGGGGGAGGAGGAGAGACCCAGTACTTC

D gene: TRBD1
clone size: NA
J gene: TRBJ2-2
V gene: TRBV12-5
CDR3 protein: CASGWGQGFTGELFF
CDR3 DNA: TGTGCTAGTGGTTGGGGACAGGGGTTCACCGGGGAGCTGTTTTTT

D gene: TRBD1
clone size: NA
J gene: TRBJ1-4
V gene: TRBV27
CDR3 protein: CASKGGGVEKLFF
CDR3 DNA: TGTGCCAGCAAGGGAGGGGGCGTTGAAAAACTGTTTTTT

D gene: TRBD1
clone size: NA
J gene: TRBJ2-1
V gene: TRBV9
CDR3 protein: CASNSGQAYNEQFF
CDR3 DNA: TGTGCCAGCAATTCCGGACAGGCTTACAATGAGCAGTTCTTC

D gene: TRBD1
clone size: few
J gene: TRBJ1-6
V gene: TRBV6-1
CDR3 protein: CASSDLGQGASPLHF
CDR3 DNA: TGTGCCAGCAGTGACCTCGGACAGGGGGCTTCACCCCTCCACTTT

D gene: NA
clone size: NA
J gene: TRBJ2-3
V gene: TRBV27
CDR3 protein: CASSLEGLDTQYF
CDR3 DNA: TGTGCCAGCAGTCTCGAAGGGTTAGATACGCAGTATTTT

D gene: NA
clone size: NA
J gene: TRBJ2-7
V gene: TRBV15
CDR3 protein: CATSRGGAAGTSSEQYF
CDR3 DNA: TGTGCCACCAGCAGAGGAGGGGCAGCTGGGACCTCTTCCGAGCAGTACTTC

D gene: NA
clone size: NA
J gene: TRBJ2-7
V gene: TRBV27
CDR3 protein: CASSPPGQGTAYEQYF
CDR3 DNA: TGTGCCAGCAGTCCGCCGGGGCAGGGGACCGCCTACGAGCAGTACTTC

D gene: NA
clone size: NA
J gene: TRBJ2-2
V gene: TRBV9
CDR3 protein: CASSVREDGELFF
CDR3 DNA: TGTGCCAGCAGCGTCAGGGAGGACGGGGAGCTGTTTTTT

D gene: TRBD1
clone size: NA
J gene: TRBJ2-5
V gene: TRBV5-1
CDR3 protein: CASRTQGREETQYF
CDR3 DNA: TGCGCCAGCAGAACACAGGGGCGTGAAGAGACCCAGTACTTC

D gene: TRBD1
clone size: NA
J gene: TRBJ2-5
V gene: TRBV10-3
CDR3 protein: CAISGKTGGEETQYF
CDR3 DNA: TGTGCCATCAGTGGCAAGACAGGGGGCGAAGAGACCCAGTACTTC

D gene: TRBD2
clone size: once
J gene: TRBJ2-2
V gene: TRBV18
CDR3 protein: CASSPPTGGANTGELFF
CDR3 DNA: TGTGCCAGCTCACCTCCCACGGGGGGGGCGAACACCGGGGAGCTGTTTTTT

D gene: NA
clone size: few
J gene: TRBJ1-6
V gene: TRBV4-2
CDR3 protein: CASSLRTRDNSPLHF
CDR3 DNA: TGTGCCAGCAGCCTACGGACCAGGGACAATTCACCCCTCCACTTT

D gene: NA
clone size: NA
J gene: TRBJ1-2
V gene: TRBV6-6
CDR3 protein: CASSNTGGGGYTF
CDR3 DNA: TGTGCCAGCAGCAACACTGGCGGGGGCGGCTACACCTTC

D gene: NA
clone size: NA
J gene: TRBJ2-5
V gene: TRBV7-8
CDR3 protein: CASSLFKRSETQYF
CDR3 DNA: TGTGCCAGCAGCTTATTTAAAAGGTCGGAGACCCAGTACTTC

D gene: TRBD2
clone size: NA
J gene: TRBJ2-7
V gene: TRBV10-3
CDR3 protein: CAISESFGTSYEQYF
CDR3 DNA: TGTGCCATCAGTGAGTCGTTTGGGACTAGCTACGAGCAGTACTTC

D gene: TRBD1
clone size: NA
J gene: TRBJ2-7
V gene: TRBV4-1
CDR3 protein: CASSQDPGTGAYEQYF
CDR3 DNA: TGCGCCAGCAGCCAAGACCCCGGGACAGGCGCCTACGAGCAGTACTTC

D gene: NA
clone size: NA
J gene: TRBJ2-3
V gene: TRBV5-5
CDR3 protein: CASSLGLSRTDTQYF
CDR3 DNA: TGTGCCAGCAGCTTGGGACTTTCCCGCACAGATACGCAGTATTTT

D gene: TRBD1
clone size: NA
J gene: TRBJ1-3
V gene: TRBV19
CDR3 protein: CATTPGGASGNTIYF
CDR3 DNA: TGTGCCACCACCCCAGGGGGCGCATCTGGAAACACCATATATTTT